This TCR beta chain was identified during a study of blood T cell repertoires in COVID-19. Study information: Specimens from acute and convalescent COVID-19 originated in the United States, Italy and Spain. Sources were T cells, B-cell-depleted T cells, or PBMCs; the material itself was cDNA or gDNA.

How the authors handled the data: How many nucleated cells were present was estimated from reference gene primer amplification. Clones were read by immunoSEQ multiplex PCR, and TCRdb kept only the in-frame ones, dropping some. The V and J calls and clone size are taken from that table; D and trimming were inferred from the DNA. The repertoire holds about 260,000 clones, with 88% as singletons. Germline CDR1 and CDR2: SGDLS and YYNGEE. V lost 1 base to trimming and J lost 1 base; unmatched junction nucleotides: 10. The CDR3 totals 18 residues. Specimen: peripheral blood. The chain uses TRBV9 and TRBJ2-1; 8 bases are a match to TRBD2. This clonotype was obtained from a man in his 60s who had recovered from COVID-19. The CDR3 sequence: CASSVRALAGRSYNEQFF. CDR3 DNA sequence: TGTGCCAGCAGCGTAAGAGCGTTAGCGGGGAGGTCCTACAATGAGCAGTTCTTC. The full variable domain, its missing parts supplied by reference TRBV9 and TRBJ2-1, is DSGVTQTPKHLITATGQRVTLRCSPRSGDLSVYWYQQSLDQGLQFLIQYYNGEERAKGNILERFSAQQFPDLHSELNLSSLELGDSALYFCASSVRALAGRSYNEQFFGPGTRLTVL.